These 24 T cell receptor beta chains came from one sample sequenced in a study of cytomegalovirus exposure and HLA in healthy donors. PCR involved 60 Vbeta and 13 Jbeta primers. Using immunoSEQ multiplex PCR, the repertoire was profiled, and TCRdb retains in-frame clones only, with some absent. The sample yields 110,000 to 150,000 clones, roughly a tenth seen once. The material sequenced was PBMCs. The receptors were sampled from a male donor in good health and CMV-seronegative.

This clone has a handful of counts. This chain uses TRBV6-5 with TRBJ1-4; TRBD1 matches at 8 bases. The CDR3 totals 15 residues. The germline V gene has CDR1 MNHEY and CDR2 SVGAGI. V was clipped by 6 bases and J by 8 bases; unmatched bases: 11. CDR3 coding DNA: TGTGCCAGCAGCCTCTCAGGGGGCTCAGGGGAAAAACTGTTTTTT. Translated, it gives CASSLSGGSGEKLFF.

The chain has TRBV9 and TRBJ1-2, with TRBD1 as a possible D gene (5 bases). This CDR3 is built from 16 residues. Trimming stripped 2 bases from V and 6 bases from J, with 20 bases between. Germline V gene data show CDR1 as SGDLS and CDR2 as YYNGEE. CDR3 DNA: TGTGCCAGCAGCGTCCTGGGGGAGGGAGCTGGCGATGGCTACACCTTC. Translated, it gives CASSVLGEGAGDGYTF.

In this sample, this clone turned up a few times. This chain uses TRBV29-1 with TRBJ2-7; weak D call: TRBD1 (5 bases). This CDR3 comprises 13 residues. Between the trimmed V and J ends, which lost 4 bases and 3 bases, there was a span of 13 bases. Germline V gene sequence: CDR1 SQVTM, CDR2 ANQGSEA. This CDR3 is CSVAAGKGYEQYF. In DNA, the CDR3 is TGCAGCGTTGCTGCAGGGAAAGGCTACGAGCAGTACTTC.

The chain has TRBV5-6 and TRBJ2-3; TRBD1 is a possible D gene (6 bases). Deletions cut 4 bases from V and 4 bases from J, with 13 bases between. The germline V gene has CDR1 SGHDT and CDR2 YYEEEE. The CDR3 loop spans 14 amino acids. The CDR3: CASSPTGSADTQYF. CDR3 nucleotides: TGTGCCAGCAGCCCTACAGGGTCGGCAGATACGCAGTATTTT.

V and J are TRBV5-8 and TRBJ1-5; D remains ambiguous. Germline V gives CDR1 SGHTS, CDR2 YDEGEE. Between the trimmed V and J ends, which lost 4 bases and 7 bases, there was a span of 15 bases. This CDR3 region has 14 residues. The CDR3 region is CASSLEEARQPQHF. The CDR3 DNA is TGTGCCAGCAGCCTGGAGGAGGCCAGGCAGCCCCAGCATTTT.

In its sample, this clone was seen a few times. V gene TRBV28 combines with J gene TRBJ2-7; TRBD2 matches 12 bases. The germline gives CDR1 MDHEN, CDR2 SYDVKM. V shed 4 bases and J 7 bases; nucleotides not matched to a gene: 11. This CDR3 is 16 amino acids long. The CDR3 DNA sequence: TGTGCCAGCAGTTCATCTCGACTAGCGGGGGTGGGGGAGCAGTACTTC. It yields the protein CASSSSRLAGVGEQYF.

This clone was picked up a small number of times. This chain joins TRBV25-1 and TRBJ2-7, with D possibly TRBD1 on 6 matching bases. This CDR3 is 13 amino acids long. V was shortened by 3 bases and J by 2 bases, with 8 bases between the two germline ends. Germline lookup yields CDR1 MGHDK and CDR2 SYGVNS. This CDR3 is CASSETGPYEQYF. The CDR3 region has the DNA TGTGCCAGCAGTGAGACAGGACCCTACGAGCAGTACTTC.

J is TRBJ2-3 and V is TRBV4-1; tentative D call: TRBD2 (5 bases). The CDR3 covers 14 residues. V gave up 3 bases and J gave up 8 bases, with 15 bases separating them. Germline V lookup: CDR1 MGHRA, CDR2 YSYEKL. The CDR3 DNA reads TGCGCCAGCAGCCAGCCCGAGCGGAGGAGTACGCAGTATTTT. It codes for CASSQPERRSTQYF.

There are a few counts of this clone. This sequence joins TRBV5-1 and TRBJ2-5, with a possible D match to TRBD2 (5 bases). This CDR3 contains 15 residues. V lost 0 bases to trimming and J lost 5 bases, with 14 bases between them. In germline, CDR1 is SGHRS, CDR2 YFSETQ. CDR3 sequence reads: CASSLEAGEPETQYF. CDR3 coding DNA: TGCGCCAGCAGCTTGGAGGCGGGTGAGCCTGAGACCCAGTACTTC.

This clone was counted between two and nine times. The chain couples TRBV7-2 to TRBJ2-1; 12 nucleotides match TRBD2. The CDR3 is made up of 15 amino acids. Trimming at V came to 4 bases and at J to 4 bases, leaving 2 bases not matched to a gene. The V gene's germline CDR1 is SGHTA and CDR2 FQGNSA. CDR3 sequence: CASSSGLAGYNEQFF. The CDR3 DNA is TGTGCCAGCAGCTCCGGACTAGCGGGATACAATGAGCAGTTCTTC.

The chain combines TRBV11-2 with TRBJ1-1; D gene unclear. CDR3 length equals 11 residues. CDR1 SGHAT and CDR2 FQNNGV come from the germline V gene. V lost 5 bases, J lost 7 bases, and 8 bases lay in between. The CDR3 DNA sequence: TGTGCCAGCAGCCAGGTGGATGAAGCTTTCTTT. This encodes CASSQVDEAFF.

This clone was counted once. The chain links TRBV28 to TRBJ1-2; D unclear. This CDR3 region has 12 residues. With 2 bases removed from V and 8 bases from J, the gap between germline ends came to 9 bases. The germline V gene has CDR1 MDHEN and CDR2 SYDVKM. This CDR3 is CASSLAGWGYTF. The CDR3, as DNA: TGTGCCAGCAGTTTAGCAGGATGGGGCTACACCTTC.

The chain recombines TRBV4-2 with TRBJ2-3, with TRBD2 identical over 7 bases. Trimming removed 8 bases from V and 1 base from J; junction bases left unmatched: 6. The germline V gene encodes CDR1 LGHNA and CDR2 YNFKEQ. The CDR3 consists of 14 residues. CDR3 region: CASSREYGTDTQYF. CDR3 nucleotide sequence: TGTGCCAGCTCGCGGGAGTACGGCACAGATACGCAGTATTTT.

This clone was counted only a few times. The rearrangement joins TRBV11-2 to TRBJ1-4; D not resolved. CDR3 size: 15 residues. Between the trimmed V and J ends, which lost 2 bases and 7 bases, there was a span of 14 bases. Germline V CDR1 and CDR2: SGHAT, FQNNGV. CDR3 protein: CASSLSFGGGEKLFF. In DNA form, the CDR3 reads TGTGCCAGCAGCTTATCGTTCGGCGGTGGTGAAAAACTGTTTTTT.

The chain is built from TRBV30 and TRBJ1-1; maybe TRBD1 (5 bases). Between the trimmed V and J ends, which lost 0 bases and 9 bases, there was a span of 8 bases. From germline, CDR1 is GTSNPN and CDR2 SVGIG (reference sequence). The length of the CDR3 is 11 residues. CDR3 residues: CAWSVGGQAFF. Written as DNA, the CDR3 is TGTGCCTGGAGTGTCGGGGGACAAGCTTTCTTT.

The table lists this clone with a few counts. CDR3 in amino acids: CASSHRDFLSSTDTQYF. CDR3 coding DNA: TGCGCCAGCAGCCATAGGGACTTTTTGTCTAGCACAGATACGCAGTATTTT. V gene TRBV4-3 combines with J gene TRBJ2-3; D may be TRBD2 (6 bases). V shed 3 bases and J shed 0 bases, with 16 bases lying between them. CDR1 is LGHNA and CDR2 is YSLEER in the germline V gene. This CDR3 is 17 amino acids long.

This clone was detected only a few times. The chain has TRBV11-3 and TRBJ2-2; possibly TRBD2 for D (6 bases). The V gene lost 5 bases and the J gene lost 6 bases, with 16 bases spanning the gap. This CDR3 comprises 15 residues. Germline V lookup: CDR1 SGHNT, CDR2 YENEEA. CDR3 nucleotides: TGTGCCAGCAGCCTCCGGGGGTTGGGGCCCGGGGAGCTGTTTTTT. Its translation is CASSLRGLGPGELFF.

The DNA of the CDR3 is TGTGCCATCAGTGAGCCCCGGGACAGGGGATACGAGCAGTACTTC. Amino acids: CAISEPRDRGYEQYF. The chain links TRBV10-3 to TRBJ2-7; the match to TRBD1 covers 10 bases. V lost 2 bases and J lost 4; bases outside the gene matches: 5. The CDR3 length is 15 residues. Germline V gene lookup returns CDR1 ENHRY and CDR2 SYGVKD.

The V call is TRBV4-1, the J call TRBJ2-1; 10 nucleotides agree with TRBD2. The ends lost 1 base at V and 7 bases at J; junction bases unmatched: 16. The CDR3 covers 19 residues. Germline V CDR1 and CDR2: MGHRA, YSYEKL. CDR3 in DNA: TGCGCCAGCAGCCAAGGGACTAGCGGAGGGGCGTCAAGTAGAAATGAGCAGTTCTTC. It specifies CASSQGTSGGASSRNEQFF.

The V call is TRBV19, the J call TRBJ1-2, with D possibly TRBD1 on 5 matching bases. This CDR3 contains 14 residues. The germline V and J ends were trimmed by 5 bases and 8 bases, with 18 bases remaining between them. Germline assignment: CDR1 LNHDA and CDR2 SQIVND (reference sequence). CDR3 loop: CASSLPFQGGGYTF. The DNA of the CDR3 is TGTGCCAGTAGTCTTCCGTTCCAGGGTGGCGGCTACACCTTC.

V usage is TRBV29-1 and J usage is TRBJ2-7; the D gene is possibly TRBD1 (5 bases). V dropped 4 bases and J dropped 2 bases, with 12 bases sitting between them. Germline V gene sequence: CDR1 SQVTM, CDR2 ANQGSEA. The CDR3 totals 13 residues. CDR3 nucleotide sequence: TGCAGCGTTGGGGGCAGGGTGACCTACGAGCAGTACTTC. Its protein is CSVGGRVTYEQYF.

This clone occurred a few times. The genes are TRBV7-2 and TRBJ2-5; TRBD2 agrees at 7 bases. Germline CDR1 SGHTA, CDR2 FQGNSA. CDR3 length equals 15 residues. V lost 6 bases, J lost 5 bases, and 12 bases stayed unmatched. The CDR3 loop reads CASSQPGGGDETQYF. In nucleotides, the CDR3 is TGTGCCAGCAGTCAGCCAGGCGGGGGTGACGAGACCCAGTACTTC.

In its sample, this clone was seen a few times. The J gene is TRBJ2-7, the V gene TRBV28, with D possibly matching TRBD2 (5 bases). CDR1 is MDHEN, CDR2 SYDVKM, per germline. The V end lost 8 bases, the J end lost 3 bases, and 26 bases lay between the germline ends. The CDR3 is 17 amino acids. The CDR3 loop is CASATPRAVSSGYEQYF. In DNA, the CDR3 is TGTGCCAGCGCTACTCCCAGAGCGGTATCGTCGGGCTACGAGCAGTACTTC. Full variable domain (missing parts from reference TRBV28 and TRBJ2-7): DVKVTQSSRYLVKRTGEKVFLECVQDMDHENMFWYRQDPGLGLRLIYFSYDVKMKEKGDIPEGYSVSREKKERFSLILESASTNQTSMYLCASATPRAVSSGYEQYFGPGTRLTVT.

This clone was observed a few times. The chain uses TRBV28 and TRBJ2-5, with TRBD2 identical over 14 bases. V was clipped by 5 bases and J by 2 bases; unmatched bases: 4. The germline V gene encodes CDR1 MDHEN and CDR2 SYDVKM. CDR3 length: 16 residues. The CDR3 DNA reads TGTGCCAGCAGTCCAAGGACTAGCGGGGGGCAAGAGACCCAGTACTTC. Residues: CASSPRTSGGQETQYF.